Listed below are T cell receptor beta chains from one sample, sequenced in a study of blood T cells in healthy people across ages. From the 5' RACE reads, TCRdb called clonotypes with MiXCR, one entry per CDR3 protein. The table has some 1 million distinct CDR3 sequences, more than 40% seen once; the top ten hold approximately 17%. The sample comprised blood. These TCRs come from a woman aged 55-69 years in good health. Both conserved end residues are part of each CDR3. Each record gives: clone size, D gene, CDR3 length, V gene, J gene, CDR3 protein, CDR3 DNA. D genes are given only for firm matches. Rows give clone size only sometimes, using once, few, many, or a class for an expanded clone.

size: NA; D: NA; length: 14; V: TRBV12-3/TRBV12-4; J: TRBJ1-3; CDR3: CASRARGSGNTIYF; DNA: TGTGCCAGCAGAGCCCGGGGCTCTGGAAACACCATATATTTT
size: few; D: NA; length: 12; V: TRBV20-1; J: TRBJ1-1; CDR3: CSAQTVNTEAFF; DNA: TGCAGTGCGCAGACAGTGAACACTGAAGCTTTCTTT
size: NA; D: TRBD2; length: 15; V: TRBV5-1; J: TRBJ2-1; CDR3: CASSSRTSESNEQFF; DNA: TGCGCCAGCAGCTCTCGGACTAGCGAGAGCAATGAGCAGTTCTTC
size: many; D: TRBD1; length: 15; V: TRBV7-2; J: TRBJ2-7; CDR3: CASSQSRTGGSEQYF; DNA: TGTGCCAGCAGCCAATCGCGGACAGGGGGCAGCGAGCAGTACTTC
size: few; D: TRBD2; length: 15; V: TRBV28; J: TRBJ2-1; CDR3: CASSFRAGGLNEQFF; DNA: TGTGCCAGCAGTTTTAGGGCGGGAGGGTTAAATGAGCAGTTCTTC
size: few; D: NA; length: 16; V: TRBV6-2/TRBV6-3; J: TRBJ2-1; CDR3: CASTKPGVSSYNEQFF; DNA: TGTGCCAGCACAAAACCGGGGGTCAGCTCCTACAATGAGCAGTTCTTC
size: few; D: TRBD1; length: 16; V: TRBV18; J: TRBJ2-5; CDR3: CASSRRNRGLQETQYF; DNA: TGTGCCAGCTCACGCCGAAACAGGGGGCTACAGGAGACCCAGTACTTC
size: few; D: TRBD1; length: 17; V: TRBV11-2; J: TRBJ1-1; CDR3: CASSLETRGLGNTEAFF; DNA: TGTGCCAGCAGCTTAGAGACCAGGGGGCTGGGGAACACTGAAGCTTTCTTT
size: NA; D: TRBD2; length: 13; V: TRBV29-1; J: TRBJ2-7; CDR3: CSVVAGGTYEQYF; DNA: TGCAGCGTTGTTGCGGGAGGGACCTACGAGCAGTACTTC
size: NA; D: NA; length: 13; V: TRBV4-1; J: TRBJ2-1; CDR3: CASSQVEGNEQFF; DNA: TGCGCCAGCAGCCAAGTCGAGGGCAATGAGCAGTTCTTC
size: few; D: NA; length: 15; V: TRBV15; J: TRBJ2-7; CDR3: CATSRVAKGPYEQYF; DNA: TGTGCCACCAGCAGAGTTGCGAAAGGTCCCTACGAGCAGTACTTC
size: few; D: TRBD1; length: 15; V: TRBV7-2; J: TRBJ1-6; CDR3: CASSAGTGGFFTLHF; DNA: TGTGCCAGCAGCGCGGGGACAGGAGGATTTTTCACCCTCCACTTT
size: NA; D: TRBD1; length: 16; V: TRBV11-1; J: TRBJ2-6; CDR3: CASSLGQGVKANVPTF; DNA: TGTGCCAGCAGCTTAGGACAGGGAGTAAAAGCCAACGTCCCGACTTTC
size: NA; D: NA; length: 14; V: TRBV7-3; J: TRBJ2-5; CDR3: CASSRNGGQETQYF; DNA: TGTGCCAGCAGCCGGAATGGGGGGCAAGAGACCCAGTACTTC